A single TCR beta chain is shown here with its context. Method: immunoSEQ multiplex PCR; TCRdb's copy keeps in-frame clones and lacks some. Here the sample spans tens of thousands of clones, 80% to 90% being singletons. The germline V and J ends were trimmed by 4 bases and 0 bases, with 14 bases remaining between them. Germline values: CDR1 SGDLS, CDR2 YYNGEE. This CDR3 contains 15 residues. The data belong to a study of OX40 agonist ivuxolimab in advanced cancers. At the level of the study: Dose-escalation patients' cancers were hepatocellular carcinoma, melanoma, renal cell or head and neck cancer.

The specimen comprised CD4+ or CD8+ T cells sorted from blood, sampled in a trial of the OX40 agonist ivuxolimab. The chain recombines TRBV9 with TRBJ2-7; D not resolved. This TCR came from an adult with an advanced solid tumor such as melanoma, head and neck, liver or kidney cancer. CDR3 residues: CASSKDIIGSYEQYF. The CDR3 DNA is TGTGCCAGCAGCAAAGACATTATCGGCTCCTACGAGCAGTACTTC.